The T cell receptor beta chain under discussion was sequenced for a study of blood T cell repertoires in COVID-19. Study context: PBMCs, B-cell-depleted T cells, or T cells were the source of the cDNA or gDNA that made up the material.

Authors' processing steps: Amplification from reference gene primers served as the basis for estimated nucleated cell counts. Profiling relied on immunoSEQ multiplex PCR, and the TCRdb table lists in-frame clones only, not all of them. V, J and clone size are those of that table, while D and trimming were read from the DNA. Among hundreds of thousands of clones listed, over 75% were seen once. Germline assignment: CDR1 SEHNR and CDR2 FQNEAQ (reference sequence). CDR3 length: 15 residues. The trim removed 4 bases at V and 2 bases at J, leaving 8 bases unmatched. Sequenced material: peripheral blood. This rearrangement joins TRBV7-9 to TRBJ2-7; 7 bases align to TRBD1. This clonotype was obtained from a woman of 80 years or more with acute or convalescent COVID-19. DNA for the CDR3: TGTGCCAGCAGCTACACCGGACAGGTTACCTACGAGCAGTACTTC. Amino acid sequence: CASSYTGQVTYEQYF.